The 8 T cell receptor beta chains below come from one sample, sequenced in a study of T cells after yellow fever vaccination. TCRdb ran MiXCR on the 5' RACE reads and lists one entry per CDR3 protein. The table lists 300,000 to 350,000 distinct CDR3 sequences, about 10% of them singletons. The starting material was CD4+ T cells sorted from PBMCs, obtained 45 days after the yellow fever booster vaccination. The receptors were gathered from a man in his late teens or twenties who received the YFV17D yellow fever vaccine.

This clonotype was detected only a few times. The rearrangement joins TRBV29-1 to TRBJ2-2; D is ambiguous. Germline V gene data show CDR1 as SQVTM and CDR2 as ANQGSEA. The CDR3 loop spans 15 amino acids. Trimming removed 0 bases at V and 4 bases at J, with 12 bases between. CDR3 sequence: CSVEDGVLITGELFF. Written as DNA, the CDR3 is TGCAGCGTTGAAGATGGGGTCCTCATCACCGGGGAGCTGTTTTTT.

This clonotype was recorded at least ten times. V is TRBV7-7 and J is TRBJ2-1; 11 nucleotides match TRBD2. The ends lost 5 bases at V and 3 bases at J; junction bases unmatched: 3. The germline V gene has CDR1 SSHAT and CDR2 FNYEAQ (reference sequence). The CDR3 has 15 amino acids. The chain's CDR3 is CASSLGLAGYNEQFF. The DNA of the CDR3 is TGTGCCAGCAGCCTAGGACTAGCGGGCTACAATGAGCAGTTCTTC.

CDR3 in amino acids: CASSLVVSGGATDTQYF. DNA for the CDR3: TGCGCCAGCAGCTTGGTGGTTAGCGGGGGGGCCACAGATACGCAGTATTTT. The rearrangement links TRBV5-1 to TRBJ2-3; 11 positions agree with TRBD2. Germline CDR1 reads SGHRS; CDR2 reads YFSETQ. V lost 0 bases and J lost 2; bases outside the gene matches: 5. CDR3 length: 17 amino acids.

This clonotype was picked up a small number of times. The chain joins TRBV18 to TRBJ2-4; 7 bases line up with TRBD1. This CDR3 contains 14 residues. Germline V gene data show CDR1 as KGHSH and CDR2 as LQKENI. J lost 4 bases, V lost 3 bases, and 3 bases had no gene match. The CDR3 loop is CASSPGQWKNIQYF. CDR3 bases: TGTGCCAGCTCACCGGGACAGTGGAAAAACATTCAGTACTTC.

This clonotype was detected ten times or more. This chain links TRBV6-1 with TRBJ2-3, with D unresolved. V lost 0 bases and J 12 bases, leaving 10 bases between the germline ends. CDR3 length: 12 amino acids. Germline V gene lookup returns CDR1 MNHNS and CDR2 SASEGT. The CDR3, as DNA: TGTGCCAGCAGTGAAGCGGGCCCGCCCCAGTATTTT. Protein: CASSEAGPPQYF.

The chain uses TRBV30 and TRBJ1-1, with 10 nucleotides matching TRBD1. J lost 4 bases, V lost 5 bases, and 4 bases had no gene match. The CDR3 contains 13 residues. CDR1 is GTSNPN, CDR2 SVGIG, per germline (reference sequence). For the CDR3, the DNA is TGTGCCTGGGTGACAGGGGGCTTCACTGAAGCTTTCTTT. Its translation is CAWVTGGFTEAFF.

This clonotype turned up a few times. The V gene is TRBV5-4, the J gene TRBJ2-1; D might be TRBD1 (7 bases). The CDR3 loop spans 13 amino acids. Germline V lookup: CDR1 SGHNT, CDR2 YYREEE (reference sequence). Trimming took off 6 bases at V and 9 bases at J, with 16 bases between the two ends. The CDR3 nucleotides read TGTGCCAGCACCCTGCAGGGGGAGGCTGAGCAGTTCTTC. This gives the protein CASTLQGEAEQFF.

This clonotype showed up just a few times. The chain carries TRBV3-1 and TRBJ2-1; 9 bases agree with TRBD1. V shed 4 bases, J shed 6 bases, and the junction held 10 bases outside the gene matches. This CDR3 region has 16 residues. The V gene's germline CDR1 is LGHDT and CDR2 YNNKEL (reference sequence). CDR3 amino acids: CASSPWTGEKVNEQFF. CDR3 DNA: TGTGCCAGCAGCCCTTGGACAGGGGAAAAGGTCAATGAGCAGTTCTTC.